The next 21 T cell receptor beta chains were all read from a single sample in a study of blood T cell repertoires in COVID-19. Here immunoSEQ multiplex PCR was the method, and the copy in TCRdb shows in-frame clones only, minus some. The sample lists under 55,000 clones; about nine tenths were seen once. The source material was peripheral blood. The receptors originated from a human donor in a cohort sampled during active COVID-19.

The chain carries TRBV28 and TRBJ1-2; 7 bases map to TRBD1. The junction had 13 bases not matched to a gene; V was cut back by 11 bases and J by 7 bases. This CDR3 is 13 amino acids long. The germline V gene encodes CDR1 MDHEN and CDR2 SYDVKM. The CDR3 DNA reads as TGTGCCGCCACGCTTGACACAGGGGTTGGCTACACCTTC. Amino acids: CAATLDTGVGYTF.

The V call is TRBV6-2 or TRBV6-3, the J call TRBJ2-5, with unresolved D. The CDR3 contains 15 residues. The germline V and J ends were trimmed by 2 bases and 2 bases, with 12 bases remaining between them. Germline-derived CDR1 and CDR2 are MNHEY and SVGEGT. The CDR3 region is CASSYGLGSQETQYF. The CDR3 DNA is TGTGCCAGCAGTTACGGTCTCGGGTCTCAAGAGACCCAGTACTTC.

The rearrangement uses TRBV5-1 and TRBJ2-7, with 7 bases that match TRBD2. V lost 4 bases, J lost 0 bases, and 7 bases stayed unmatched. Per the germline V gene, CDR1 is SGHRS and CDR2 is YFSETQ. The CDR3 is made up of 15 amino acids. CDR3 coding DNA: TGCGCCAGCAGCCCCGGGGGGAGGAGCTCCTACGAGCAGTACTTC. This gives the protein CASSPGGRSSYEQYF.

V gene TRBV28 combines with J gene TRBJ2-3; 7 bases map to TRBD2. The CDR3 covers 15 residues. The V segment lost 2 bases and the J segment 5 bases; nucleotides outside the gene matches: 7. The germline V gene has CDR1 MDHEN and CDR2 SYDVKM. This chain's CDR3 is CASSLGGRVGDTQYF. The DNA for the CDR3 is TGTGCCAGCAGTTTAGGAGGGAGGGTGGGAGATACGCAGTATTTT.

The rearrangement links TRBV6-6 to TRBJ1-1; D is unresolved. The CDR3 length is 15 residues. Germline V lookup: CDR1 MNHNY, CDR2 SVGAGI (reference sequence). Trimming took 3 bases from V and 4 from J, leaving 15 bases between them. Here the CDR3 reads CASSYQLTVSTEAFF. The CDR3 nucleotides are TGTGCCAGCAGTTATCAGCTCACAGTAAGCACTGAAGCTTTCTTT.

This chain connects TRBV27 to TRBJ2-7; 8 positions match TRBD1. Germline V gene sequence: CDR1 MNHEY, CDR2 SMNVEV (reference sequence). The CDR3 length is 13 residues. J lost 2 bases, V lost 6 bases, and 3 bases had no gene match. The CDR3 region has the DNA TGTGCCAGCAGCAGGGGGCCTACCTACGAGCAGTACTTC. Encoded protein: CASSRGPTYEQYF.

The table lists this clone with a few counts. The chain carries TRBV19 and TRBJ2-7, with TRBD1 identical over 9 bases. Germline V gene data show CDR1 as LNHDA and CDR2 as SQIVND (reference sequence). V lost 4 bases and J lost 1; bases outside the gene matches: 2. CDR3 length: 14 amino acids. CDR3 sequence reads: CASSSGTGSYEQYF. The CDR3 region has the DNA TGTGCCAGTAGTAGTGGGACAGGGTCCTACGAGCAGTACTTC.

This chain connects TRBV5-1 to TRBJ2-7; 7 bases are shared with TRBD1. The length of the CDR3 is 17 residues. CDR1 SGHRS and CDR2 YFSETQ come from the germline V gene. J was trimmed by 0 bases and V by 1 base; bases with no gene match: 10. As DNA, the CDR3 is TGCGCCAGCAGCTTGCAGACAGGGACCCTGAGCTCCTACGAGCAGTACTTC. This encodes CASSLQTGTLSSYEQYF.

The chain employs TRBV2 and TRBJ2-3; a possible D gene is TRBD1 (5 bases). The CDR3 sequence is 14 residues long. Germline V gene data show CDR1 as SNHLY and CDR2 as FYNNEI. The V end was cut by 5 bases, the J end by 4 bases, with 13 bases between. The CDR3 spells CASSRATGADTQYF. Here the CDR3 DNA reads TGTGCCAGCAGTAGAGCTACAGGTGCAGATACGCAGTATTTT.

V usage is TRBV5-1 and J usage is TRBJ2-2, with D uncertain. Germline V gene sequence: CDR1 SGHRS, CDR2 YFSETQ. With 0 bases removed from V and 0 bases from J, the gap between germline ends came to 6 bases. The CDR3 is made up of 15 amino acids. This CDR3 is CASSLGLTNTGELFF. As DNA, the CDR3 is TGCGCCAGCAGCTTGGGACTCACGAACACCGGGGAGCTGTTTTTT.

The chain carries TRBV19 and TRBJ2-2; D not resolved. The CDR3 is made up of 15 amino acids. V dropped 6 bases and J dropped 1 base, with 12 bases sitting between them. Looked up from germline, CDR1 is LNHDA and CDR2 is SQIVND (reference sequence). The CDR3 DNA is TGTGCCAGTAGGCCATTAGCCTGGAACACCGGGGAGCTGTTTTTT. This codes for CASRPLAWNTGELFF.

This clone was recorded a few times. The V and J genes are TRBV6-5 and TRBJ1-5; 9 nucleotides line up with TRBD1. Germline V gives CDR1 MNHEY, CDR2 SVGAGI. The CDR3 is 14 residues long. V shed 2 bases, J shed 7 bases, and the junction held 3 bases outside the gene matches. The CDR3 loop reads CASSYGTGFQPQHF. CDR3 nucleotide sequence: TGTGCCAGCAGTTACGGGACAGGGTTCCAGCCCCAGCATTTT.

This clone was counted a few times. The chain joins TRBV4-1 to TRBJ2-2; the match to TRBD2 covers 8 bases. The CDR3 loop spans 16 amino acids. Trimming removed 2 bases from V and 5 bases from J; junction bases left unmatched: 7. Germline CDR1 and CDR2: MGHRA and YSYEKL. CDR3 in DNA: TGCGCCAGCAGCCAAAGGGCGGGAGGTCAAACCGGGGAGCTGTTTTTT. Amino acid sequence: CASSQRAGGQTGELFF.

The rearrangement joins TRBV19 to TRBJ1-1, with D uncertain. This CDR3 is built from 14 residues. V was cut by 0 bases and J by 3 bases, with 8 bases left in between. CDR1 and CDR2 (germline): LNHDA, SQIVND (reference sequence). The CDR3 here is CASSIEGRYTEAFF. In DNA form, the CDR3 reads TGTGCCAGTAGTATAGAGGGGAGATACACTGAAGCTTTCTTT.

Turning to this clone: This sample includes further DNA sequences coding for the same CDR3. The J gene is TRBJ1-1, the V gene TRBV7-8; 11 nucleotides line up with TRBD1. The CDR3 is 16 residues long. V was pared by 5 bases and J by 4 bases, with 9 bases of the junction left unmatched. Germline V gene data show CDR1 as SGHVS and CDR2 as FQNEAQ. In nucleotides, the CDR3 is TGTGCCAGCAGCCCGGGGACAGGGGGGCCCGGCACTGAAGCTTTCTTT. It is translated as CASSPGTGGPGTEAFF.

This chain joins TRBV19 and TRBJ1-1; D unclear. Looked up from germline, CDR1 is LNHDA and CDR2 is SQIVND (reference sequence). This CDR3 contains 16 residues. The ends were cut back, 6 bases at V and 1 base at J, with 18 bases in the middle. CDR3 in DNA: TGTGCCAGTAGGGCTCCGATGCGGGCCGGGAACACTGAAGCTTTCTTT. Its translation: CASRAPMRAGNTEAFF.

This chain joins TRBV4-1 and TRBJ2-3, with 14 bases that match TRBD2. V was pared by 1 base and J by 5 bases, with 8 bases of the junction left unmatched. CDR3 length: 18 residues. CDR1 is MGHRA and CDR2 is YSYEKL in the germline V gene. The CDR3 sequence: CASSQGPTSGGAIDTQYF. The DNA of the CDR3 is TGCGCCAGCAGCCAAGGCCCGACTAGCGGGGGGGCCATAGATACGCAGTATTTT.

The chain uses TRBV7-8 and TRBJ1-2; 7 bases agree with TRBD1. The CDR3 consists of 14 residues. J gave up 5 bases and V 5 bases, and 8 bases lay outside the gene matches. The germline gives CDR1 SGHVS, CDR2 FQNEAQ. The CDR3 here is CASSAATGVYGYTF. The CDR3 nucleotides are TGTGCCAGCAGCGCCGCTACAGGGGTATATGGCTACACCTTC.

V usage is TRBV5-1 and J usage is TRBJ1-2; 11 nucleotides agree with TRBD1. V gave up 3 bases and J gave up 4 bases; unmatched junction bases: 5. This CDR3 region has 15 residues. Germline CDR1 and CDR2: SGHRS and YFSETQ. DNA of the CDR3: TGCGCCAGCAGCTGGGGACAGGGGGGTTTCTATGGCTACACCTTC. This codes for CASSWGQGGFYGYTF.

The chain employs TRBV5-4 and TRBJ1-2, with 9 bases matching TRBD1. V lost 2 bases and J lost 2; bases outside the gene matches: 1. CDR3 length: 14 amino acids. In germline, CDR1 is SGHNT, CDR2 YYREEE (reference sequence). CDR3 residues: CASSFGTGNYGYTF. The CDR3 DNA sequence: TGTGCCAGCAGCTTCGGGACAGGGAACTATGGCTACACCTTC.

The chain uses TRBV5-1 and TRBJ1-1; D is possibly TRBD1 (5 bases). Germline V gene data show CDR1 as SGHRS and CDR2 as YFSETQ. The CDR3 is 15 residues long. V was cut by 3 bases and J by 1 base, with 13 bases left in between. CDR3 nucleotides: TGCGCCAGCAGCTCAGCCGGGACTGGGAACACTGAAGCTTTCTTT. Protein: CASSSAGTGNTEAFF.